This T cell receptor (beta chain) was captured by sequencing in a study of blood T cell repertoires in COVID-19. Study background: There were acute and convalescent COVID-19 samples, and they came from the United States, Italy and Spain. PBMCs, B-cell-depleted T cells, or T cells provided the cDNA or gDNA that made up the material.

In the source study's methods: It was from reference gene primer amplification that nucleated cell counts were estimated. Only in-frame clones appear in the TCRdb table, and some are missing; sequencing was by immunoSEQ multiplex PCR. D and trimming come from the DNA, and the V and J calls and clone size come from that table. The sample contains about 50,000 clones, 85% to 90% of which appear only once. This CDR3 is 14 amino acids long. Germline V lookup: CDR1 SGHDN, CDR2 FVKESK. V lost 1 base to trimming and J lost 3 bases, with 7 bases between them. This clone has a handful of counts. The specimen was peripheral blood. The receptor's source is a man aged 80 or over with active COVID-19. The V call is TRBV14, the J call TRBJ2-1; D gene ambiguous. The CDR3: CASSQVRLYNEQFF. In DNA, the CDR3 is TGTGCCAGCAGCCAAGTCAGACTCTACAATGAGCAGTTCTTC.